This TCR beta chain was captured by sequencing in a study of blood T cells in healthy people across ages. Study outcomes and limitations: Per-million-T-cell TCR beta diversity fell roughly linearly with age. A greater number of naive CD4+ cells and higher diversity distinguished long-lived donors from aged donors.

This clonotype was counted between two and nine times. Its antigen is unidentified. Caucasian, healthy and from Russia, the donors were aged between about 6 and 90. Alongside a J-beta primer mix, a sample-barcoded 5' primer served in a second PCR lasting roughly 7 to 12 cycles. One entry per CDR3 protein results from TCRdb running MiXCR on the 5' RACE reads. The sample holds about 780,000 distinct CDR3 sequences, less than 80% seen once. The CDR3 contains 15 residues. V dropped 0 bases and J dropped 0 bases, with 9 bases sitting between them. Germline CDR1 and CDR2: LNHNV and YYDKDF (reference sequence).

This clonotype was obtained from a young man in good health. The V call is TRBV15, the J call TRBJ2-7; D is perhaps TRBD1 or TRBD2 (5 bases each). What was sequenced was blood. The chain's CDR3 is CATSRERGSSYEQYF. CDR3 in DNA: TGTGCCACCAGCAGAGAGAGGGGCAGCTCCTACGAGCAGTACTTC.